This T cell receptor (beta chain) was identified in a study of cytomegalovirus exposure and HLA in healthy donors. Overall study: Around 200 million T cells yielded roughly 120 million unique TCR beta sequences, as an earlier analysis found.

This CDR3 contains 13 residues. Germline assignment: CDR1 ENHRY and CDR2 SYGVKD. The junction had 6 bases not matched to a gene; V was cut back by 8 bases and J by 5 bases. A word on this clone: As yet, its antigen is unknown.

Study-level findings and limits: A classifier reportedly called cytomegalovirus status with high sensitivity and specificity. Reportedly, fewer N-insertions than the approximately 610-donor mean appeared in an Asian-associated ancestry cluster in a later analysis. A later analysis associated 15,000 or so TCR beta sequences with HLA alleles at a 0.05 false discovery rate.

Primers included in the PCR were 60 Vbeta and 13 Jbeta primers. Sequenced by immunoSEQ multiplex PCR; TCRdb stores in-frame clones only, minus some. Of 130,000 to 150,000 clones detected, roughly three quarters appear once; the ten largest clones hold under 3%. Sequenced sample: PBMCs. The chain joins TRBV10-3 to TRBJ1-1, with 9 bases lining up with TRBD1. The origin of this receptor is a female donor in good health and CMV-seronegative. The CDR3 loop is CAIGGQGRTEAFF. Here the CDR3 DNA reads TGTGCCATCGGAGGACAGGGGAGAACTGAAGCTTTCTTT.